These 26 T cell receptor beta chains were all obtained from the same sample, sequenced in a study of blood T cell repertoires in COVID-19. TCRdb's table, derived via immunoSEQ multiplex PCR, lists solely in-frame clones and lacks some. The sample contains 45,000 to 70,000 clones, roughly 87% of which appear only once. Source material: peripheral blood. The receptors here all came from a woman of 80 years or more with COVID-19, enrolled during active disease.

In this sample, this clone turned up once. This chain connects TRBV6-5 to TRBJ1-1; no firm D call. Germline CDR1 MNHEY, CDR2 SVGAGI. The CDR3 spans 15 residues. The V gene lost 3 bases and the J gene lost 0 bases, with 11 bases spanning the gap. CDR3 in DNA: TGTGCCAGCAGTTATGTCCGGGATATGAACACTGAAGCTTTCTTT. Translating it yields CASSYVRDMNTEAFF.

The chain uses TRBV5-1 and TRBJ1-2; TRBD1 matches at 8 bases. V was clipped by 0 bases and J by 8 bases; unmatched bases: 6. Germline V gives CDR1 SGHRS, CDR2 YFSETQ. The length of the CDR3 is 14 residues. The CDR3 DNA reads TGCGCCAGCAGCTTGGAGACAGGGGTTGGCGGCTACACCTTC. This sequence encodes CASSLETGVGGYTF.

In DNA form, the CDR3 reads TGCAGCGTCCGCGACACTTTGAACACTGAAGCTTTCTTT. Amino acid sequence: CSVRDTLNTEAFF. The chain couples TRBV29-1 to TRBJ1-1, with no clear D. The length of the CDR3 is 13 residues. V was clipped by 6 bases and J by 0 bases, with 11 bases between them. Germline CDR1 is SQVTM and CDR2 is ANQGSEA.

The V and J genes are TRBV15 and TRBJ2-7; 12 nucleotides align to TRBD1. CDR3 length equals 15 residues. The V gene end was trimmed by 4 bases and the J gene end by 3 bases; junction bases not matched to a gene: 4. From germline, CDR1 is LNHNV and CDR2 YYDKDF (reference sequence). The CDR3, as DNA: TGTGCCACCAGCACCCGGGACAGGGGGCGCTACGAGCAGTACTTC. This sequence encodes CATSTRDRGRYEQYF.

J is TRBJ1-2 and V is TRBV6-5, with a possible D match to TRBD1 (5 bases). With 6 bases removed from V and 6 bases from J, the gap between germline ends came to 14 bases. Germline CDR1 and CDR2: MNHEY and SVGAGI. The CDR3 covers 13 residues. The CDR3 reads CASSGPGINGYTF. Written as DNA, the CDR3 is TGTGCCAGCAGCGGACCAGGGATTAATGGCTACACCTTC.

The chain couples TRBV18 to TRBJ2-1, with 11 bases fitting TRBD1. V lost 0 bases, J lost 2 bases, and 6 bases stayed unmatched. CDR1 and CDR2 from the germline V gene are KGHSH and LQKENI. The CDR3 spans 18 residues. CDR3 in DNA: TGTGCCAGCTCACCACCCATTGGGACAGGGGGAACCTACAATGAGCAGTTCTTC. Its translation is CASSPPIGTGGTYNEQFF. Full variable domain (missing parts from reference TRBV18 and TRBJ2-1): NAGVMQNPRHLVRRRGQEARLRCSPMKGHSHVYWYRQLPEEGLKFMVYLQKENIIDESGMPKERFSAEFPKEGPSILRIQQVVRGDSAAYFCASSPPIGTGGTYNEQFFGPGTRLTVL.

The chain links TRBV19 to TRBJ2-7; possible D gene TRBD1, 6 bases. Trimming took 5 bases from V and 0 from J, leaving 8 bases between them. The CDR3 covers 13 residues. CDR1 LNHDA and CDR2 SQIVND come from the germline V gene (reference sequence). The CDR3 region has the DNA TGTGCCAGTAGTGTCAGGGGCTCCTACGAGCAGTACTTC. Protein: CASSVRGSYEQYF.

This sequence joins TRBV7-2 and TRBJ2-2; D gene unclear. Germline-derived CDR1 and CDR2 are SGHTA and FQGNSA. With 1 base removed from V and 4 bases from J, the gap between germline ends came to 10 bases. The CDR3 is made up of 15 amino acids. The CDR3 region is CASSLVLVSTGELFF. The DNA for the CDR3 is TGTGCCAGCAGCTTAGTGCTAGTCTCCACCGGGGAGCTGTTTTTT.

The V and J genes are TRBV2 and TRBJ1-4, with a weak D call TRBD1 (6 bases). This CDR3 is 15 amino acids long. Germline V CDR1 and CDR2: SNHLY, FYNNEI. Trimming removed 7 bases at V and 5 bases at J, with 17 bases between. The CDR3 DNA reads TGTGCCAGCATCGGGTCAGGGGCACCAAATGAAAAACTGTTTTTT. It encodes CASIGSGAPNEKLFF.

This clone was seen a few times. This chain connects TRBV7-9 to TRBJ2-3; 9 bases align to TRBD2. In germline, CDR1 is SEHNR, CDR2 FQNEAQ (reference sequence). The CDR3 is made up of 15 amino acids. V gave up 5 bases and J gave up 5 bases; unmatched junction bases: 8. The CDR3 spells CASSPRRGGLDTQYF. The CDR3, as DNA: TGTGCCAGCAGCCCTCGGCGGGGGGGGTTAGATACGCAGTATTTT.

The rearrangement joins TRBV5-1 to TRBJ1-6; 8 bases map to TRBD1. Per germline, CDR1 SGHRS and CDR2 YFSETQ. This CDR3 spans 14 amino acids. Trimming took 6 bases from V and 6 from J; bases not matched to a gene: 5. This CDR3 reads CASNGQGLNSPLHF. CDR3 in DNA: TGCGCCAGCAACGGACAGGGTCTTAATTCACCCCTCCACTTT.

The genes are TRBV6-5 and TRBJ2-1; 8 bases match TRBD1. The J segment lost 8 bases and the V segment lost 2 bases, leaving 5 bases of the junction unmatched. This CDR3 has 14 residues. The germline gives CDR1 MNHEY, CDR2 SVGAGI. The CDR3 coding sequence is TGTGCCAGCAGTTACCAGGGGGCGTTCTATGAGCAGTTCTTC. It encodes CASSYQGAFYEQFF.

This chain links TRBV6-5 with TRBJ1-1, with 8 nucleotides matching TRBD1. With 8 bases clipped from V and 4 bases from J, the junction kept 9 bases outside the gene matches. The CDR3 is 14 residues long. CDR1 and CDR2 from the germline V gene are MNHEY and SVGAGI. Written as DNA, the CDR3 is TGTGCCAGCGGACCGGACAGGGCGACCACTGAAGCTTTCTTT. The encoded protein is CASGPDRATTEAFF.

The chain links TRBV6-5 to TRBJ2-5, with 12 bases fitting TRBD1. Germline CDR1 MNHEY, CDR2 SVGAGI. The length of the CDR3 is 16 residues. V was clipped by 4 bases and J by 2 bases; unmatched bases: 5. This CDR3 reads CASSFRDRGLQETQYF. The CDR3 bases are TGTGCCAGCAGTTTCCGGGACAGGGGGCTGCAAGAGACCCAGTACTTC.

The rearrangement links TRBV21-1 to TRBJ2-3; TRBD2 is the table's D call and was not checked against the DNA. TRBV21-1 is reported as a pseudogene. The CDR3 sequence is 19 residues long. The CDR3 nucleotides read TGTGCCAGCAGCAAAGCGCCGGCTAGCGGGGGGCGCATCACAGATACGCAGTATTTT. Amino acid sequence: CASSKAPASGGRITDTQYF.

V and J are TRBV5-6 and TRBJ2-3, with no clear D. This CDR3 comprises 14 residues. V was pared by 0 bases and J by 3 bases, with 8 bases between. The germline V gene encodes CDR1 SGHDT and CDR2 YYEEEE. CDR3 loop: CASSLVSRTDTQYF. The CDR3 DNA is TGTGCCAGCAGCTTGGTCTCCCGGACAGATACGCAGTATTTT.

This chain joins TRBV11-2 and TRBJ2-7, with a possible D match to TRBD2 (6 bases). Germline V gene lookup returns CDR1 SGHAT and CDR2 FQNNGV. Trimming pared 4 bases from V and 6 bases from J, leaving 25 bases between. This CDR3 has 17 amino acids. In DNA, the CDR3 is TGTGCCAGCAGCTCCCCCGGGGATGTAGGGCGGGATCGCGAGCAGTACTTC. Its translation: CASSSPGDVGRDREQYF.

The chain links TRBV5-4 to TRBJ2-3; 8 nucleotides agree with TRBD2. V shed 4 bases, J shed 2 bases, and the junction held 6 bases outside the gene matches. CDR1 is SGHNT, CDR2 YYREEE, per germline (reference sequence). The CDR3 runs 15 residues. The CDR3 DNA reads TGTGCCAGCAGCGCCACTAGCGGAACCACAGATACGCAGTATTTT. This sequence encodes CASSATSGTTDTQYF.

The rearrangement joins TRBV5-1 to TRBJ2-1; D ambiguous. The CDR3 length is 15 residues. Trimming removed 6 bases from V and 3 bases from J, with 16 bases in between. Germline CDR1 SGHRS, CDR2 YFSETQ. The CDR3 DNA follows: TGCGCCAGCAAACGAGGAACGGCTAACTACAATGAGCAGTTCTTC. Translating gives CASKRGTANYNEQFF.

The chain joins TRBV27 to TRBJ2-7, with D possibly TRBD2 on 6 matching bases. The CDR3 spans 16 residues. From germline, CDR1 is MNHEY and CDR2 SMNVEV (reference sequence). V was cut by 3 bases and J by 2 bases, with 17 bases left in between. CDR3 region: CASSFRATSGPYEQYF. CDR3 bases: TGTGCCAGCAGTTTTCGCGCGACTAGTGGTCCCTACGAGCAGTACTTC.

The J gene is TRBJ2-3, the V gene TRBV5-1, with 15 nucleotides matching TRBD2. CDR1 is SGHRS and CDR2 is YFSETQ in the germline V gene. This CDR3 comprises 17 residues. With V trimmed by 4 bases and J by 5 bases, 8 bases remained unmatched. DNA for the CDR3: TGCGCCAGCAGCCCCGAGGGACTAGCGGGGGGCCAAGATACGCAGTATTTT. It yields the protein CASSPEGLAGGQDTQYF.

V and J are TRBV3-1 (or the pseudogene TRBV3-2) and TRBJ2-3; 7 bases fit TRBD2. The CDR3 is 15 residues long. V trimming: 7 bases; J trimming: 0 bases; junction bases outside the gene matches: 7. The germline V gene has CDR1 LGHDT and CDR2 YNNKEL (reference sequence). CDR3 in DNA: TGTGCCAGCACCTCCGGGAGGAGCAGCACAGATACGCAGTATTTT. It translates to CASTSGRSSTDTQYF.

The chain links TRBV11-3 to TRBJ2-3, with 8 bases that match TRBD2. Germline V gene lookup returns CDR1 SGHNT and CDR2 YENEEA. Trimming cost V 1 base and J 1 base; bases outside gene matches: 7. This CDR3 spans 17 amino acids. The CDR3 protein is CASSLGRGGAGTDTQYF. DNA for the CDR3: TGTGCCAGCAGCTTAGGACGGGGGGGCGCTGGCACAGATACGCAGTATTTT.

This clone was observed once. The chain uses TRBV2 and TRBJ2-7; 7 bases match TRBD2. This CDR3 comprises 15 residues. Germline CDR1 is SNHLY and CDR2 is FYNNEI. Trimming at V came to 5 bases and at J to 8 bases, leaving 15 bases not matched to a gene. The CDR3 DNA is TGTGCCAGCAGTTTTCCCGCGGGGGTCCCTACGCAGCAGTACTTC. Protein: CASSFPAGVPTQQYF.

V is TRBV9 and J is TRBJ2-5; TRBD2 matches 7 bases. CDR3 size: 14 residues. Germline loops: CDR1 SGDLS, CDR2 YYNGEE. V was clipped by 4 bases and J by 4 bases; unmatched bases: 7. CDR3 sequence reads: CASSTWTRPETQYF. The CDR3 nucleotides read TGTGCCAGCAGCACCTGGACTAGGCCAGAGACCCAGTACTTC.

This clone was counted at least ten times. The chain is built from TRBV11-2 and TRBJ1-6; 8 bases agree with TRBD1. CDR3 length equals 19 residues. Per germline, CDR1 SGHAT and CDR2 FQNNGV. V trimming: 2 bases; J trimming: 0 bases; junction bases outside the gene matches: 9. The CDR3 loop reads CASSLSGGTGFSYNSPLHF. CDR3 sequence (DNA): TGTGCCAGCAGCTTATCCGGAGGGACAGGATTCTCCTATAATTCACCCCTCCACTTT.